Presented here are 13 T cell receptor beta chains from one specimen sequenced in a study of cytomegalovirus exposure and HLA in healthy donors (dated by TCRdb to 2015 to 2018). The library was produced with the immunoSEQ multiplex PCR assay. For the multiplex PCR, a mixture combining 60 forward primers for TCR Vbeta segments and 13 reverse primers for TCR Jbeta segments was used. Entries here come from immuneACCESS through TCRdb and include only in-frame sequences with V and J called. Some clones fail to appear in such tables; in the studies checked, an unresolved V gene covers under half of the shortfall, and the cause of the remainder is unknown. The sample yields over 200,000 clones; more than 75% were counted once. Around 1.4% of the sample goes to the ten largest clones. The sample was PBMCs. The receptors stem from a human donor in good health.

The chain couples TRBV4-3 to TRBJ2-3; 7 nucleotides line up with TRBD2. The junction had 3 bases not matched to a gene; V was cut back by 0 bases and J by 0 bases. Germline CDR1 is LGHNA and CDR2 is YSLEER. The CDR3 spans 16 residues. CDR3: CASSQEIGGSTDTQYF. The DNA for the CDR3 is TGCGCCAGCAGCCAAGAAATCGGGGGGAGCACAGATACGCAGTATTTT.

The CDR3, as DNA: TGTGCCAGCAGTCAACTGACAGGGGCGGATTCACCCCTCCACTTT. Its protein is CASSQLTGADSPLHF. The genes are TRBV27 and TRBJ1-6; 8 positions match TRBD1. CDR1 MNHEY and CDR2 SMNVEV come from the germline V gene (reference sequence). Trimming took 5 bases from V and 8 from J; bases not matched to a gene: 8. The CDR3 is 15 residues long.

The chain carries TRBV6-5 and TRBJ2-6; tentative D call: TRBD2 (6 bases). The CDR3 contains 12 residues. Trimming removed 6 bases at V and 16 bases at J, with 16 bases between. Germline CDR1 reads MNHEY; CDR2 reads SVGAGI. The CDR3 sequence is CASRGGTDLLTF. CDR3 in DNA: TGTGCCAGCAGGGGCGGGACGGACCTTCTGACTTTC.

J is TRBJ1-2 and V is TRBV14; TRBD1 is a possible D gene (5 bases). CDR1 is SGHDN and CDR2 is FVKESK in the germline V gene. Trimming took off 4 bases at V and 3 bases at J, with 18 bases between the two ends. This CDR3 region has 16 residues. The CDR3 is CASSPSTAWLDYGYTF. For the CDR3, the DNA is TGTGCCAGCAGCCCTTCGACAGCCTGGCTTGACTATGGCTACACCTTC. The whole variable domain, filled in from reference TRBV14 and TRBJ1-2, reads EAGVTQFPSHSVIEKGQTVTLRCDPISGHDNLYWYRRVMGKEIKFLLHFVKESKQDESGMPNNRFLAERTGGTYSTLKVQPAELEDSGVYFCASSPSTAWLDYGYTFGSGTRLTVV.

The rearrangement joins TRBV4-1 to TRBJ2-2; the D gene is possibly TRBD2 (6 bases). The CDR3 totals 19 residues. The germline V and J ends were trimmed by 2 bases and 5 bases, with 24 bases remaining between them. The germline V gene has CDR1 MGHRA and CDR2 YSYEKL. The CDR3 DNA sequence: TGCGCCAGCAGCCAACGACCGGGGGTTAAAGTCGAACGGACCGGGGAGCTGTTTTTT. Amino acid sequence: CASSQRPGVKVERTGELFF.

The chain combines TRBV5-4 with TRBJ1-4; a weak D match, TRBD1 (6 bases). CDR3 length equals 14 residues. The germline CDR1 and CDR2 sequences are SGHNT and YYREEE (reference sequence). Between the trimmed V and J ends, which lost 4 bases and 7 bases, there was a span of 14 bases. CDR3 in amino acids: CASSLQGMGEKLFF. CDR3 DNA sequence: TGTGCCAGCAGCCTACAGGGAATGGGTGAAAAACTGTTTTTT.

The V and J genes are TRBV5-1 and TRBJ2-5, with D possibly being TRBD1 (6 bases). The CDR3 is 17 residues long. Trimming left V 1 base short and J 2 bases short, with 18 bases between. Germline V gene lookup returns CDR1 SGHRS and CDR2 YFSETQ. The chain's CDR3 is CASSLTQGNWGQETQYF. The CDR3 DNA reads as TGCGCCAGCAGCTTGACCCAGGGGAATTGGGGGCAAGAGACCCAGTACTTC.

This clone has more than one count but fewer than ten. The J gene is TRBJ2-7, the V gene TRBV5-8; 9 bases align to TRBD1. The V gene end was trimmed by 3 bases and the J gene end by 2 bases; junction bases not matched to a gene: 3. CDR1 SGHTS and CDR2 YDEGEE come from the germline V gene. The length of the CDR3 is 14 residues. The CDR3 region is CASSWGQGTYEQYF. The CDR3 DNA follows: TGTGCCAGCAGCTGGGGACAGGGCACCTACGAGCAGTACTTC.

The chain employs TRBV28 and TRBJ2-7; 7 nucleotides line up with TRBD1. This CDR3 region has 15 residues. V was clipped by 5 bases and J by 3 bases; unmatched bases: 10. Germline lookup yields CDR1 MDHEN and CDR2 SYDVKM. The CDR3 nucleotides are TGTGCCAGCAGTCCCCCGACAGGGCCCCTCTACGAGCAGTACTTC. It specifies CASSPPTGPLYEQYF.

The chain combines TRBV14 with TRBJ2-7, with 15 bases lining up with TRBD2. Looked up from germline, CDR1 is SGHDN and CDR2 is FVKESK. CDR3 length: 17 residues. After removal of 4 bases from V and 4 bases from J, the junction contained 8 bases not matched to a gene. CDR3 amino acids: CASSRGTSGRTGYEQYF. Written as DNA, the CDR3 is TGTGCCAGCAGCCGAGGGACTAGCGGGAGGACAGGGTACGAGCAGTACTTC.

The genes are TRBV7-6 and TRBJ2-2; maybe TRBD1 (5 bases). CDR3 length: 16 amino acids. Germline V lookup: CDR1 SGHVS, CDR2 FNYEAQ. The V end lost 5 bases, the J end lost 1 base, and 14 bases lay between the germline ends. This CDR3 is CASSEDIGQNTGELFF. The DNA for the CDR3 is TGTGCCAGCAGCGAAGACATAGGACAGAACACCGGGGAGCTGTTTTTT.

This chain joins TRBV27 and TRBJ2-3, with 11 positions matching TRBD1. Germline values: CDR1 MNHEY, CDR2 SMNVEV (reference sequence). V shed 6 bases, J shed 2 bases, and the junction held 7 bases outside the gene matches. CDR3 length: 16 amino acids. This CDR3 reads CASSPGQGVDTDTQYF. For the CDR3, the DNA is TGTGCCAGCAGCCCGGGACAGGGGGTTGACACAGATACGCAGTATTTT.

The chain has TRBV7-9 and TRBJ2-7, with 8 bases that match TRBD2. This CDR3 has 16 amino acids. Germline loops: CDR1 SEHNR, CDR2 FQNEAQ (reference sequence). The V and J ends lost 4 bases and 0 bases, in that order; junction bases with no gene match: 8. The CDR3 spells CASSSILAVSSYEQYF. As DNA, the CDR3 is TGTGCCAGCAGCTCAATACTAGCGGTGAGCTCCTACGAGCAGTACTTC.